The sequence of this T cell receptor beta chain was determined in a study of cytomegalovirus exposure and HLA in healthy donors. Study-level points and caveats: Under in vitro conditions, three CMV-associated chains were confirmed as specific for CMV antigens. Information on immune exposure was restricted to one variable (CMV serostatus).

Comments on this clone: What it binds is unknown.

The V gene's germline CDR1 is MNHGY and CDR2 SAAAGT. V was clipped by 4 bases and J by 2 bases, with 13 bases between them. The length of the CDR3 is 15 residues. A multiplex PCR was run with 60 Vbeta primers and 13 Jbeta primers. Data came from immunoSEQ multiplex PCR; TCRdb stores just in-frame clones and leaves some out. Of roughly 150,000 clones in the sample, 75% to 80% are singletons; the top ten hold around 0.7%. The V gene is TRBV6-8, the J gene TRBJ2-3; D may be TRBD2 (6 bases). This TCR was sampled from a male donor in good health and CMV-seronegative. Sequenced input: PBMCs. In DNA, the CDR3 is TGTGCCAGCAGTTCTCTTCCTAGCGACACAGATACGCAGTATTTT. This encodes CASSSLPSDTDTQYF.